The sequence of this T cell receptor beta chain was determined in a study of blood T cell repertoires in COVID-19. As for the study in general: Acute and convalescent COVID-19 specimens originated in the United States, Italy and Spain. The analysed material was cDNA or gDNA that came from T cells, B-cell-depleted T cells, or PBMCs.

Original processing notes: Reference gene primer amplification gave nucleated cell count estimates. This table comes from immunoSEQ multiplex PCR, and its TCRdb copy is limited to in-frame clones, with some not included. The V and J calls and clone size were taken over from that table, and D and trimming were inferred from the DNA. The sample holds around 100,000 clones, 80% to 90% seen once. This CDR3 comprises 16 residues. V was pared by 0 bases and J by 4 bases, with 3 bases of the junction left unmatched. Germline CDR1 LGHNA, CDR2 YSLEER. The sequence derives from a woman aged 80 or over with acute or convalescent COVID-19. This chain joins TRBV4-3 and TRBJ2-1; the match to TRBD2 covers 10 bases. Specimen: peripheral blood. This CDR3 is CASSQEIAGGYNEQFF. In DNA, the CDR3 is TGCGCCAGCAGCCAAGAAATAGCGGGGGGATACAATGAGCAGTTCTTC.